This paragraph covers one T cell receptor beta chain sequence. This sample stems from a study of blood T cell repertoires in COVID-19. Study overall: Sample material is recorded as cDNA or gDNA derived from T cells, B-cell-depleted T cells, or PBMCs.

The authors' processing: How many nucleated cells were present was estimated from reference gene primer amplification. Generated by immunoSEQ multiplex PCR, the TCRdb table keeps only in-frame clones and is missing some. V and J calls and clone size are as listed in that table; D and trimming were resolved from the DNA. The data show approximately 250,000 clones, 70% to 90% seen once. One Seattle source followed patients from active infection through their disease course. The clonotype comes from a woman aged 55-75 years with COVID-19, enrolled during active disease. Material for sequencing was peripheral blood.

CDR3 nucleotide sequence: TGTGCCAGTAGCCTCGGACAGGGGAGTTTTTATAATTCACCCCTCCACTTT. This sequence encodes CASSLGQGSFYNSPLHF. The chain is built from TRBV19 and TRBJ1-6; 9 nucleotides align to TRBD1. CDR1 is LNHDA and CDR2 is SQIVND in the germline V gene (reference sequence). The V gene end was trimmed by 6 bases and the J gene end by 4 bases; junction bases not matched to a gene: 10. This CDR3 spans 17 amino acids.